This T cell receptor beta chain was profiled in a study of identical twins (TCRdb year 2016). With respect to the entire study: To test whether fetal clonotypes persist, the study used deep sequencing on TCR alpha and beta repertoires from monozygotic twins, unrelated adults of various ages, and cord blood. Replicate twin experiments were performed at different times using different library preparation protocols to rule out contamination. Study-level results and caveats: Because the same donors could not be followed over many years, conclusions were based on cross-sectional statistical analysis. Out-of-frame TCR alpha sharing in monozygotic twins was systematically underestimated by recombination models, whereas sharing between unrelated individuals was in agreement with the recombination models. Zero-insertion analyses could be partly confounded by invariant T cells such as MAIT and iNKT, although diverse VJ usage argued against such confounding for most clonotypes. Abundant cord blood beta clonotypes had fewer insertions, young adult naive repertoires showed a similar but weaker trend, and memory repertoires showed no such trend. Compared with coincidental sharing between unrelated individuals, out-of-frame TCR alpha sequences shared between twins had an excess of sequences with low generation probability. The excess sharing between twins in beta out-of-frame sequences was weaker because fewer shared sequences reduced the signal-to-noise ratio.

Concerning this clonotype: It has no known antigen specificity. No quality values exist for individual bases; no much larger clone is one base distant.

From V the trimming removes 2 bases and from J it removes 6 bases, while the gene matches leave 9 bases of the junction unaccounted for. Spanning cysteine to phenylalanine, the CDR3 consists of 18 amino acids. Here the CDR3 DNA is all that survives: 54 bases in frame from base 1. For CDR1 and CDR2, the germline V gene lists LGHNA and YSLEER. Every donor was a healthy Caucasian. Three pairs of female monozygotic twins, all aged about 18 to 29 years, made up the twin cohort. Using Miltenyi CD45RO+ enrichment and human naive T-cell isolation kits, memory (CD45RO+) and naive T cells were isolated from PBMC. Library preparation used 5' RACE. The listed sequencing device is Illumina HiSeq 2000. Template switching introduced a universal primer binding site; the final cDNA contained a unique molecular identifier, enabling accurate counting of TCR cDNA molecules. Specific primers in the conserved constant-segment region were used to synthesize first-strand cDNA for TCR alpha and beta chains. To control for contamination, every cDNA library carried two barcodes: a SMART-Mk sample barcode plus Illumina barcodes. TruSeq adapter sequences along with Illumina sample barcodes were introduced in two successive PCR steps. The TCR alpha and beta cDNA libraries were sequenced on the Illumina HiSeq platform using custom primers. Regarding the original processing steps: MiGEC processed the raw reads to extract unique molecular identifiers, while MiXCR was used to determine the CDR3 positions. Recombination models were inferred per individual with the repgenHMM and IGoR tools using an EM algorithm. The tcR package in R was used for shared clonotype analysis, with sharing normalized by the product of cloneset sizes. Out-of-frame nonproductive sequences were analyzed to study raw recombination free of thymic and clonal selection effects. TCRdb reprocessing: public reads trimmed at Q25 with fastp, clones called with MiXCR, in-frame beta chains kept. Each CDR3 protein appears once, grouped with its most common genes and DNA. These V and J calls derive from TCRdb rather than the authors' analysis. Recorded for this sample are fewer than 250,000 distinct CDR3 sequences; around 6.8% of them occurred a single time. About 1.8% of the sample lies in the top ten.

Separately, the same data were catalogued under a study of yellow fever vaccine responses in identical twins. The other study reports the following: The authors reported that the T cell response to vaccination in identical twins appeared partly convergent and partly personalized. In identical twins, the study followed T cell clones that responded to the vaccine with precision.

Sequencing used memory (CD45RO+) T cells sorted from blood. This specimen's cell subset or site label, interpreted: CD45RO+ enriched T cells. Recombination connected TRBV4-3 to TRBJ2-1; 14 middle bases align to TRBD2. This clonotype originated in a woman in her late teens or twenties in good health. DNA sequence: TGCGCCAGCAGCCAAATCGCCCCGGGACTAGCGGGAGCCAATGAGCAGTTCTTC. This sequence encodes CASSQIAPGLAGANEQFF.